In this sample, the clone carrying this T cell receptor (beta chain) turned up many times. Its antigen is unidentified. The protocol attached unique molecular identifiers to individual cDNA molecules. TCRdb independently ran MiXCR on the 5' RACE reads; one entry per CDR3 protein. The sample lists tens of thousands of distinct CDR3 sequences, about 4.9% seen once, with just under 5% in the top ten. These data belong to a study of early T cells in non-severe SARS-CoV-2 infection. Study at large: Sequencing of bulk RNA from unsorted whole blood was done, without chain pairing.

The germline gives CDR1 SGHRS, CDR2 YFSETQ. The CDR3 is made up of 15 amino acids. Trimming at V came to 5 bases and at J to 8 bases, leaving 15 bases not matched to a gene. Findings and limits, study-wide: Private and CD4 specificities were missed by VDJdb matching, skewed to anti-spike CD8.

Sequencing was carried out using whole blood. This TCR was sampled from an adult who was a healthcare worker with PCR-confirmed SARS-CoV-2 infection or an uninfected control (not recorded which). This chain connects TRBV5-1 to TRBJ1-1; 7 positions match TRBD1. CDR3 sequence reads: CASSQGPTQQGEAFF. CDR3 sequence (DNA): TGCGCCAGCAGTCAGGGGCCTACCCAACAGGGGGAAGCTTTCTTT.